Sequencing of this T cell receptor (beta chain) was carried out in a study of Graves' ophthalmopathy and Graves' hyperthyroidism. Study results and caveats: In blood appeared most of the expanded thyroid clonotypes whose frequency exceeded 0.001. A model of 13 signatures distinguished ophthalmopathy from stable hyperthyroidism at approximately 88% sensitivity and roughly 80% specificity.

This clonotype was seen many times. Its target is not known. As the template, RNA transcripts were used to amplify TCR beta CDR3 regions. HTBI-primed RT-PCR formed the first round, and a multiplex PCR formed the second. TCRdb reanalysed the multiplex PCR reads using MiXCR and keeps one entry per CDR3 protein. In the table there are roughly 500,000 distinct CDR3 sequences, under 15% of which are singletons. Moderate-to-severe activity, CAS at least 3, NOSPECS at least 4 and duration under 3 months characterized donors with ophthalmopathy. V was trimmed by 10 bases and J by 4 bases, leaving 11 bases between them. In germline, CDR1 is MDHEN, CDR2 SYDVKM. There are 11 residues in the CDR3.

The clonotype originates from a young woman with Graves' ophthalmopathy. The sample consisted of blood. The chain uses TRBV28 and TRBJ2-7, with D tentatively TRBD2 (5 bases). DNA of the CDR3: TGTGCCACCGCTACGGGGTACGAGCAGTACTTC. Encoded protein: CATATGYEQYF.